Listed below are T cell receptor beta chains from one sample, sequenced in a study of blood T cell repertoires in COVID-19. Produced via immunoSEQ multiplex PCR; TCRdb's table is partial and in-frame only. The sample lists around 200,000 clones; about 86% were seen once. Specimen: peripheral blood. The source is a woman aged 45-65 years with acute or convalescent COVID-19. Both conserved end residues are part of each CDR3. Each record gives: D gene, J gene, clone size, V gene, CDR3 protein, CDR3 DNA. A D gene is named only where the DNA matches it firmly. Expanded clones get a size class; other rows say once, few or many, or leave the size out.

d_call: -
j_call: TRBJ1-4
clone_size: -
v_call: TRBV7-9
cdr3_aa: CASSPAGRATNEKLFF
cdr3_nt: TGTGCCAGCAGTCCCGCCGGCAGGGCGACTAATGAAAAACTGTTTTTT

d_call: TRBD1
j_call: TRBJ1-1
clone_size: few
v_call: TRBV6-5
cdr3_aa: CASQGQGTITEAFF
cdr3_nt: TGTGCCAGCCAGGGACAGGGGACGATCACTGAAGCTTTCTTT

d_call: -
j_call: TRBJ1-5
clone_size: -
v_call: TRBV7-2
cdr3_aa: CASSDWVNQPQHF
cdr3_nt: TGTGCCAGCAGCGACTGGGTCAATCAGCCCCAGCATTTT

d_call: TRBD2
j_call: TRBJ2-7
clone_size: -
v_call: TRBV7-2
cdr3_aa: CASSFGTSGYYEQYF
cdr3_nt: TGTGCCAGCAGCTTCGGGACTAGCGGGTACTACGAGCAGTACTTC

d_call: -
j_call: TRBJ1-1
clone_size: -
v_call: TRBV11-3
cdr3_aa: CASSLADSTEAFF
cdr3_nt: TGTGCCAGCAGCTTAGCCGACAGCACTGAAGCTTTCTTT

d_call: -
j_call: TRBJ2-7
clone_size: -
v_call: TRBV11-3
cdr3_aa: CASTQGYEQYF
cdr3_nt: TGTGCCAGCACCCAGGGTTACGAGCAGTACTTC

d_call: -
j_call: TRBJ2-3
clone_size: -
v_call: TRBV7-2
cdr3_aa: CASTRAATFTDTQYF
cdr3_nt: TGTGCCAGCACGAGGGCAGCCACCTTTACAGATACGCAGTATTTT

d_call: -
j_call: TRBJ1-2
clone_size: -
v_call: TRBV7-2
cdr3_aa: CASSLGAGYYGYTF
cdr3_nt: TGTGCCAGCAGCTTAGGTGCAGGCTACTATGGCTACACCTTC

d_call: -
j_call: TRBJ2-7
clone_size: -
v_call: TRBV12-3/TRBV12-4
cdr3_aa: CASSYRHPYEQYF
cdr3_nt: TGTGCCAGCAGTTACCGACATCCCTACGAGCAGTACTTC

d_call: -
j_call: TRBJ2-3
clone_size: -
v_call: TRBV7-8
cdr3_aa: CASSPYELLRTDTQYF
cdr3_nt: TGTGCCAGCAGTCCCTACGAACTTCTTCGCACAGATACGCAGTATTTT

d_call: TRBD1
j_call: TRBJ1-5
clone_size: few
v_call: TRBV27
cdr3_aa: CASSPDRGNQPQHF
cdr3_nt: TGTGCCAGCAGTCCTGACAGGGGCAATCAGCCCCAGCATTTT

d_call: -
j_call: TRBJ2-5
clone_size: -
v_call: TRBV2
cdr3_aa: CASNSWGRVEETQYF
cdr3_nt: TGTGCCAGCAACAGTTGGGGCAGGGTCGAGGAGACCCAGTACTTC

d_call: -
j_call: TRBJ2-7
clone_size: -
v_call: TRBV19
cdr3_aa: CATHQEAPYEQYF
cdr3_nt: TGTGCCACCCATCAAGAGGCCCCCTACGAGCAGTACTTC

d_call: -
j_call: TRBJ2-7
clone_size: few
v_call: TRBV6-2/TRBV6-3
cdr3_aa: CASSFPSYEQYF
cdr3_nt: TGTGCCAGCAGTTTCCCTTCCTACGAGCAGTACTTC

d_call: -
j_call: TRBJ2-1
clone_size: many
v_call: TRBV4-3
cdr3_aa: CASSQADWTTHNEQFF
cdr3_nt: TGCGCCAGCAGCCAGGCGGACTGGACTACCCACAATGAGCAGTTCTTC

d_call: TRBD1
j_call: TRBJ1-1
clone_size: few
v_call: TRBV19
cdr3_aa: CASTPDRGVAEAFF
cdr3_nt: TGTGCCAGTACCCCGGACAGGGGGGTTGCTGAAGCTTTCTTT

d_call: TRBD1
j_call: TRBJ1-4
clone_size: -
v_call: TRBV5-1
cdr3_aa: CASSWAGTGYSNEKLFF
cdr3_nt: TGCGCCAGCAGCTGGGCCGGGACAGGGTATTCTAATGAAAAACTGTTTTTT

d_call: -
j_call: TRBJ1-2
clone_size: -
v_call: TRBV2
cdr3_aa: CASSEELGYSGYTF
cdr3_nt: TGTGCCAGCAGTGAAGAATTGGGTTATAGCGGCTACACCTTC

d_call: TRBD1
j_call: TRBJ2-5
clone_size: -
v_call: TRBV7-2
cdr3_aa: CASSSDRAIGAQYF
cdr3_nt: TGTGCCAGCAGCTCGGACAGGGCGATTGGGGCCCAGTACTTC

d_call: TRBD1
j_call: TRBJ1-2
clone_size: -
v_call: TRBV29-1
cdr3_aa: CSVDRVGTGGSYGYTF
cdr3_nt: TGCAGCGTTGATCGAGTCGGGACAGGGGGCAGCTATGGCTACACCTTC

d_call: -
j_call: TRBJ1-6
clone_size: -
v_call: TRBV19
cdr3_aa: CASSGRDNSPLHF
cdr3_nt: TGTGCCAGCTCGGGAAGGGATAATTCACCCCTCCACTTT

d_call: -
j_call: TRBJ1-2
clone_size: -
v_call: TRBV5-1
cdr3_aa: CASRRDENYGYTF
cdr3_nt: TGCGCCAGCAGGCGGGACGAGAACTATGGCTACACCTTC

d_call: TRBD1
j_call: TRBJ1-2
clone_size: -
v_call: TRBV13
cdr3_aa: CASRGQGAEGYTF
cdr3_nt: TGTGCCAGCAGAGGGCAGGGGGCTGAGGGCTACACCTTC

d_call: TRBD2
j_call: TRBJ2-7
clone_size: -
v_call: TRBV11-3
cdr3_aa: CASSLGGTGLAYEQYF
cdr3_nt: TGTGCCAGCAGCTTAGGCGGAACGGGACTAGCCTACGAGCAGTACTTC

d_call: TRBD1
j_call: TRBJ1-6
clone_size: -
v_call: TRBV7-2
cdr3_aa: CASTPDRGGSPLHF
cdr3_nt: TGTGCCAGCACCCCCGACAGGGGAGGTTCACCCCTCCACTTT

d_call: -
j_call: TRBJ2-7
clone_size: -
v_call: TRBV7-9
cdr3_aa: CASSFHSSAYEQYF
cdr3_nt: TGTGCCAGCAGCTTTCACTCCTCGGCCTACGAGCAGTACTTC

d_call: -
j_call: TRBJ2-5
clone_size: -
v_call: TRBV5-6
cdr3_aa: CASSLGDSGQETQYF
cdr3_nt: TGTGCCAGCAGCTTGGGTGACTCGGGCCAAGAGACCCAGTACTTC

d_call: -
j_call: TRBJ2-2
clone_size: -
v_call: TRBV4-3
cdr3_aa: CASSQEVWGLWWTGELFF
cdr3_nt: TGCGCCAGCAGCCAAGAGGTGTGGGGACTCTGGTGGACCGGGGAGCTGTTTTTT

d_call: TRBD1
j_call: TRBJ2-7
clone_size: -
v_call: TRBV10-1
cdr3_aa: CASSPTGSYEQYF
cdr3_nt: TGCGCCAGCAGCCCGACAGGGTCCTACGAGCAGTACTTC

d_call: -
j_call: TRBJ2-5
clone_size: -
v_call: TRBV6-5
cdr3_aa: CASSYSAPQETQYF
cdr3_nt: TGTGCCAGCAGTTACTCGGCACCACAGGAGACCCAGTACTTC

d_call: TRBD1
j_call: TRBJ2-7
clone_size: -
v_call: TRBV6-5
cdr3_aa: CASSYYGQGAGEQYF
cdr3_nt: TGTGCCAGCAGTTACTACGGACAGGGGGCGGGCGAGCAGTACTTC

d_call: TRBD2
j_call: TRBJ2-5
clone_size: -
v_call: TRBV6-6
cdr3_aa: CASSYGLEETQYF
cdr3_nt: TGTGCCAGCAGTTACGGACTAGAGGAGACCCAGTACTTC

d_call: TRBD1
j_call: TRBJ2-2
clone_size: -
v_call: TRBV19
cdr3_aa: CASSRTGFGTGELFF
cdr3_nt: TGTGCCAGTAGTAGGACAGGGTTTGGCACCGGGGAGCTGTTTTTT

d_call: -
j_call: TRBJ2-7
clone_size: -
v_call: TRBV19
cdr3_aa: CASSMVATEWEQYF
cdr3_nt: TGTGCCAGTAGTATGGTCGCTACTGAGTGGGAGCAGTACTTC

d_call: -
j_call: TRBJ1-5
clone_size: -
v_call: TRBV5-1
cdr3_aa: CASSLDGVQPQHF
cdr3_nt: TGCGCCAGCAGCTTGGACGGGGTTCAGCCCCAGCATTTT

d_call: -
j_call: TRBJ1-1
clone_size: -
v_call: TRBV7-2
cdr3_aa: CASSLVGRMYTEAFF
cdr3_nt: TGTGCCAGCAGCTTAGTAGGCAGGATGTACACTGAAGCTTTCTTT

d_call: -
j_call: TRBJ2-3
clone_size: -
v_call: TRBV6-5
cdr3_aa: CASRPGTSTDTQYF
cdr3_nt: TGTGCCAGCAGGCCTGGGACTAGCACAGATACGCAGTATTTT

d_call: -
j_call: TRBJ1-1
clone_size: -
v_call: TRBV18
cdr3_aa: CASSPPSASEAFF
cdr3_nt: TGTGCCAGCTCACCTCCATCTGCGTCGGAAGCTTTCTTT

d_call: -
j_call: TRBJ2-1
clone_size: -
v_call: TRBV6-5
cdr3_aa: CASRLGTAGGDEQFF
cdr3_nt: TGTGCCAGCAGACTCGGGACCGCCGGCGGGGATGAGCAGTTCTTC

d_call: -
j_call: TRBJ1-2
clone_size: -
v_call: TRBV30
cdr3_aa: CAWLRHRPMGYTF
cdr3_nt: TGTGCCTGGCTACGACACAGGCCTATGGGCTACACCTTC

d_call: -
j_call: TRBJ2-2
clone_size: -
v_call: TRBV7-2
cdr3_aa: CASSLVHFTGELFF
cdr3_nt: TGTGCCAGCAGCTTAGTGCACTTCACCGGGGAGCTGTTTTTT

d_call: -
j_call: TRBJ2-6
clone_size: -
v_call: TRBV29-1
cdr3_aa: CSAKQGSGANVLTF
cdr3_nt: TGCAGCGCTAAACAGGGTTCTGGGGCCAACGTCCTGACTTTC